This TCR beta chain emerged from a study of human T cells and chemical hapten exposure. This clonotype was seen only a few times. Within the library, unique molecular identifiers were attached to each individual cDNA molecule. TCRdb re-called the RACE reads with MiXCR, one entry per CDR3 protein. The profile shows tens of thousands of distinct CDR3 sequences, about 10% of them singletons. Time point reported: patch test 2, 6 weeks after DPC sensitization. Treatment described: therapeutic diphenylcyclopropenone sensitization with weekly scalp DPC. The starting material, unfractionated whole blood, was used for total RNA extraction. Germline CDR1 is SNHLY and CDR2 is FYNNEI. The CDR3 runs to 16 residues. V lost 4 bases and J 0 bases, leaving 10 bases between the germline ends.

This chain links TRBV2 with TRBJ2-6, with D possibly being TRBD1 (6 bases). The sample here was whole blood, taken in connection with sensitization to the hapten diphenylcyclopropenone (DPC). This receptor was identified in a man aged 40-49 years with alopecia areata. Some clones in this sample may be carry-over from other donors' samples. The CDR3 DNA is TGTGCCAGCAGTGTAGGGGGTCTCTCTGGGGCCAACGTCCTGACTTTC. Translating it yields CASSVGGLSGANVLTF.